This is a list of T cell receptor beta chains from one sample in a study of technical replicates of blood from a handful of donors. TCRdb's copy holds only in-frame clones and misses some; the assay was immunoSEQ multiplex PCR. The profile shows some 98,000 clones, around 95% of them singletons. The sample comprised T cells isolated from PBMCs. The receptors derive from a human donor in good health. CDR3s include the opening cysteine and the closing phenylalanine or tryptophan. A D gene is named only where the DNA matches it firmly. Some rows have no size entry. The others give once, few or many, or a class for an expanded clone.

D	J	size	V	DNA	CDR3
TRBD1	TRBJ2-7	.	TRBV5-1	TGCGCCAGCAGGGCGACAGGGGTCTACGAGCAGTACTTC	CASRATGVYEQYF
.	TRBJ1-1	.	TRBV5-4	TGTGCCAGCAGCTTGAGCGGAGGGGACAACACTGAAGCTTTCTTT	CASSLSGGDNTEAFF
TRBD2	TRBJ2-1	.	TRBV27	TGTGCCAGCAGCCCTACTAGCGGGGGGTTCTACAATGAGCAGTTCTTC	CASSPTSGGFYNEQFF
TRBD1	TRBJ1-3	.	TRBV28	TGTGCCAGCACCCAGGGGGGATCTGGAAACACCATATATTTT	CASTQGGSGNTIYF
.	TRBJ1-6	.	TRBV5-1	TGCGCCAGCAGCAGGGGCGGGGAAGCAAATTCACCCCTCCACTTT	CASSRGGEANSPLHF
.	TRBJ1-1	.	TRBV7-8	TGTGCCAGCAGCTTACCGCCAGGATCTGAAGCTTTCTTT	CASSLPPGSEAFF
TRBD2	TRBJ2-7	.	TRBV19	TGTGCCAGTAGTATACCCGGGAGGGCCCGCGAGCAGTACTTC	CASSIPGRAREQYF
.	TRBJ1-2	.	TRBV2	TGTGCCAGCAGTGTGACGGCAGGGCATGGCTACACCTTC	CASSVTAGHGYTF
TRBD2	TRBJ2-1	.	TRBV5-6	TGTGCCAGCAGCCCCGGGGGGTACTCCTACAATGAGCAGTTCTTC	CASSPGGYSYNEQFF
.	TRBJ1-3	.	TRBV10-3	TGTGCCATCAGTGGACAATCTGGAAACACCATATATTTT	CAISGQSGNTIYF
.	TRBJ2-1	.	TRBV7-9	TGTGCCAGCAGCTTAGTTTCGTCGTTTTCAGGGAATGAGCAGTTCTTC	CASSLVSSFSGNEQFF
.	TRBJ1-1	.	TRBV15	TGTGCCACCAGCAGAGGGACAGCTGAAGCTTTCTTT	CATSRGTAEAFF
.	TRBJ1-1	.	TRBV5-4	TGTGCCAGCAGCTTGGAGGCGGAGGGGACTGAAGCTTTCTTT	CASSLEAEGTEAFF
TRBD1	TRBJ2-7	once	TRBV9	TGTGCCAGCAGCGTAGCAGGACAGGTCTACGAGCAGTACTTC	CASSVAGQVYEQYF
TRBD2	TRBJ2-1	.	TRBV27	TGTGCCAGCAGTTTCCAGGGTAGCGGGAGGATGTACAATGAGCAGTTCTTC	CASSFQGSGRMYNEQFF
.	TRBJ1-5	.	TRBV19	TGTGCCAGTAGTCCGGGACTTGGTCAGCCCCAGCATTTT	CASSPGLGQPQHF
TRBD2	TRBJ2-1	.	TRBV28	TGTGCCAGCAGTCCCCCCGGGGGGTCCTACAATGAGCAGTTCTTC	CASSPPGGSYNEQFF
TRBD1	TRBJ1-2	.	TRBV4-1	TGCGCCAGCAGCCCCACTTCGACAGGGAACTATGGCTACACCTTC	CASSPTSTGNYGYTF
TRBD2	TRBJ2-2	.	TRBV7-3	TGTGCCAGCAGCCCGACTAGCCGTGGGGGAGACGCGAACACCGGGGAGCTGTTTTTT	CASSPTSRGGDANTGELFF
.	TRBJ1-2	.	TRBV25-1	TGTGCCAGCACGGTAGGAGCTAACTATGGCTACACCTTC	CASTVGANYGYTF
.	TRBJ1-2	.	TRBV29-1	TGCAGCGCCGAAAGTCCCGGGGGGTGGCCTCCCAACTATGGCTACACCTTC	CSAESPGGWPPNYGYTF
TRBD1	TRBJ1-2	.	TRBV2	TGTGCCAGCAGTGGAGGGCCGGGGGACAGGGGGCGCAACTATGGCTACACCTTC	CASSGGPGDRGRNYGYTF
.	TRBJ2-7	.	TRBV27	TGTGCCAGCAGTTTCGTTGGGAGCGTAGACGAGCAGTACTTC	CASSFVGSVDEQYF
.	TRBJ2-1	.	TRBV6-5	TGTGCCAGCAGTTACGGGGTTACTAGCTACAATGAGCAGTTCTTC	CASSYGVTSYNEQFF
TRBD1	TRBJ2-1	.	TRBV10-1	TGCGCCAGCAGGGACGGACAGGGAAGGGGCAATGAGCAGTTCTTC	CASRDGQGRGNEQFF
.	TRBJ1-1	once	TRBV6-1	TGTGCCTCCTTACATGGGGGGAGAGGGGGGGCTGAAGCTTTCTTT	CASLHGGRGGAEAFF
TRBD1	TRBJ2-7	.	TRBV28	TGTGCCAGCAGTTTTGGGACAGGGGAATCCTCCTTC	CASSFGTGESSF
TRBD2	TRBJ2-4	.	TRBV13	TGTGCCAGCAGCTTAGAGCGGGGTCCGAAAAACATTCAGTACTTC	CASSLERGPKNIQYF
.	TRBJ2-7	.	TRBV28	TGTGCCAGCAGTTTCCTCGGTGAGCAGTACTTC	CASSFLGEQYF
.	TRBJ1-6	few	TRBV5-1	TGCGCCAGCAGCGGAGGAGGGGATTTGAATTCACCCCTCCACTTT	CASSGGGDLNSPLHF
TRBD2	TRBJ2-5	.	TRBV30	TGTGCCTGGAGCCCATTAGCGGGGGAAGAGACCCAGTACTTC	CAWSPLAGEETQYF
.	TRBJ2-7	.	TRBV27	TGTGCCAGCAGTTTAATCTTAGGACACCGTGTTTCGTTC	CASSLILGHRVSF
.	TRBJ1-2	once	TRBV19	TGTGCCAGTAGTATAAAGCTCAGGGCATCTAACTATGGCTACACCTTC	CASSIKLRASNYGYTF
TRBD2	TRBJ2-5	.	TRBV5-1	TGCGCCAGCAGCACAGGACTAGTCACGCAAGAGACCCAGTACTTC	CASSTGLVTQETQYF
.	TRBJ2-5	.	TRBV10-2	TGCGCCAGCAGTGAGTCCAGGGAAGAGACCCAGTACTTC	CASSESREETQYF
TRBD1	TRBJ1-5	.	TRBV28	TGTGCCAGCAGTCCCGCGGACAGGGTTTTTGGCAATCAGCCCCAGCATTTT	CASSPADRVFGNQPQHF
.	TRBJ1-6	.	TRBV7-2	TGTGCCAGCAGCTTGGCACATGGTAATTCACCCCTCCACTTT	CASSLAHGNSPLHF
.	TRBJ2-7	.	TRBV28	TGTGCCAGCTCGGGACTCCCCAACGCGCAGTACTTC	CASSGLPNAQYF
.	TRBJ1-1	.	TRBV4-1	TGCGCCAGCAGCCAAAATAGATACACTGAAGCTTTCTTT	CASSQNRYTEAFF
TRBD2	TRBJ2-7	once	TRBV7-9	TGTGCCAGCAGCTTACTCCCGGGGAGGGGCTCCGAGCAGTACTTC	CASSLLPGRGSEQYF
.	TRBJ1-1	once	TRBV5-6	TGTGCCAGCAGCCCCCCAGGGAACACTGAAGCTTTCTTT	CASSPPGNTEAFF
.	TRBJ1-2	.	TRBV10-3	TGTGCCATCAGTGGGCCGGACAGTGGTTATGGCTACACCTTC	CAISGPDSGYGYTF
.	TRBJ2-2	.	TRBV7-2	TGTGCCAGCAGCTCTTACACCGGGGAGCTGTTTTTT	CASSSYTGELFF
.	TRBJ1-3	.	TRBV28	TGTGCCAGCAGTTTACAGGGAAACACCATATATTTT	CASSLQGNTIYF
.	TRBJ1-1	.	TRBV4-1	TGCGCCAGCAGTTTTAGTCCAGACAAAGCTTTCTTT	CASSFSPDKAFF
TRBD1	TRBJ2-3	.	TRBV19	TGTGCCAGTTCCCCAGGGGGCACGGATCTTTTCACAGATACGCAGTATTTT	CASSPGGTDLFTDTQYF
.	TRBJ2-1	once	TRBV27	TGTGCCAGCAGTGAGAGTGACATCTACAATGAGCAGTTCTTC	CASSESDIYNEQFF
TRBD1	TRBJ2-7	once	TRBV9	TGTGCCAGCAGCGTAACCGGGACAGGGGTACTAAACGAGCAGTACTTC	CASSVTGTGVLNEQYF
.	TRBJ1-1	.	TRBV28	TGTGCCAGCAGCACCGCGGGGACTGAAGCTTTCTTT	CASSTAGTEAFF
.	TRBJ2-5	.	TRBV10-1	TGCGCCAGCAGTACAGGGAAGGTGAAGTACTTC	CASSTGKVKYF
TRBD2	TRBJ2-1	.	TRBV7-9	TGTGCCAGCAGCTTAGGACTAGCGGACTACAATGAGCAGTTCTTC	CASSLGLADYNEQFF
.	TRBJ1-2	once	TRBV4-2	TGTGCCAGCAGCCAAGACTTCGGGTTTAACTATGGCTACACCTTC	CASSQDFGFNYGYTF
.	TRBJ1-2	.	TRBV5-6	TGTGCCAGCAGCTTGGGGCAGGGTCGCTACACCTTC	CASSLGQGRYTF
TRBD1	TRBJ2-7	.	TRBV7-9	TGTGCCAGCAGCCGGGGACAGGGTGTGTACGAGCAGTACTTC	CASSRGQGVYEQYF
TRBD1	TRBJ2-3	.	TRBV28	TGTGCCAGCAGTTTCCACAGGGGAACAGATACGCAGTATTTT	CASSFHRGTDTQYF
TRBD2	TRBJ2-6	.	TRBV7-3	TGTGCCAGCAGCTTACTTAGCGGGGGGACTGGGGCCAACGTCCTGACTTTC	CASSLLSGGTGANVLTF
.	TRBJ1-2	.	TRBV28	TGTGCCAGCAGTTTATCCCAGACTCGAAACTATGGCTACACCTTC	CASSLSQTRNYGYTF
TRBD2	TRBJ2-7	.	TRBV13	TGTGCCAGCAGCTTAGTAGGGCGGGGGGCACCCTACGAGCAGTACTTC	CASSLVGRGAPYEQYF
.	TRBJ1-1	.	TRBV18	TGTGCCAGCTCATACCCCCCCACGACAGACATGAACACTGAAGCTTTCTTT	CASSYPPTTDMNTEAFF